This TCR beta chain came from a study of Ad26.COV2.S vaccination and SARS-CoV-2 variants. Study-wide findings and caveats: Comparability of non-spike TCR breadth was observed across vaccine and placebo recipients. There was a possibility that the TCR breadth and depth analyses underestimated total T cell responses.

Some clones are missing from TCRdb's copy, which holds only in-frame ones; the method was immunoSEQ multiplex PCR. The sample holds about 440,000 clones, around 88% seen once. About this clone itself: The target antigen is unknown.

Germline loops: CDR1 SGHDT, CDR2 YYEEEE. This CDR3 spans 15 amino acids. Trimming took 3 bases from V and 0 from J; bases not matched to a gene: 3. As for treatment: roughly 18 received Ad26.COV2.S at low or high dose, single or two shots; about 5 received placebo; per-sample allocation not given. The study sampled participants on day 63 after the first vaccine or placebo injection. The clonotype originates from a person aged 18-65 years who received the Ad26.COV2.S COVID-19 vaccine or a placebo. The J gene is TRBJ2-7, the V gene TRBV5-6; TRBD1 aligns across 10 bases. The sample consisted of peripheral blood, taken in a trial of Ad26.COV2.S vaccine versus placebo. This CDR3 is CASSSRDRGSYEQYF. In DNA, the CDR3 is TGTGCCAGCAGCTCAAGGGACAGGGGCTCCTACGAGCAGTACTTC.